Listed here are 22 T cell receptor beta chains from one sample, sequenced in a study of identical twins (dated by TCRdb to 2016 to 2017). The library relied on 5' RACE. The listed sequencing device is Illumina HiSeq 2000. TCRdb reanalyzed the raw reads on its own, using fastp at Q25 for trimming and MiXCR for clone calling, and kept in-frame beta chains. Every distinct CDR3 protein forms one entry, paired with its most common genes and DNA. The sample includes 500,000 or so distinct CDR3 sequences, with 11% to 15% observed a single time. In total, the top ten clones hold about 0.53% of the sample. These sequences were also reported in another study, on yellow fever vaccine responses in identical twins.

Sequencing was done on a sample of CD4+ T cells sorted from blood. These receptors were collected from a woman aged 18-29 years in good health.

Note on this clonotype: An end of the junction does not agree with germline; a read error may underlie this. The chain carries TRBV11-2 and TRBJ1-1, with a weak D call TRBD1 (6 bases). The V gene's germline CDR1 is SGHAT and CDR2 FQNNGV. CDR3 length equals 14 residues. In DNA form, the CDR3 reads TGTGCCAGCAGCTTAGTTAGGGGGAACTCTGAAGCTTTCTTT. Its translation is CASSLVRGNSEAFF.

This clonotype was detected a few times. The V gene is TRBV20-1, the J gene TRBJ2-1; maybe TRBD1 (5 bases). Per the germline V gene, CDR1 is DFQATT and CDR2 is SNEGSKA (reference sequence). The CDR3 is 17 residues long. The V gene lost 0 bases and the J gene lost 0 bases, with 15 bases spanning the gap. The CDR3 loop is CSARDPRGSSSYNEQFF. The CDR3 DNA reads TGCAGTGCTAGAGATCCAAGGGGATCGAGCTCCTACAATGAGCAGTTCTTC.

This clonotype has a handful of counts. This chain links TRBV18 with TRBJ2-7; D remains ambiguous. V dropped 3 bases and J dropped 1 base, with 13 bases sitting between them. Germline CDR1 reads KGHSH; CDR2 reads LQKENI. The CDR3 totals 15 residues. The CDR3 DNA reads TGTGCCAGCTCACCTCTTGGCGCTCATTCCTACGAGCAGTACTTC. Translating gives CASSPLGAHSYEQYF. The entire variable domain, with the rest obtained from reference TRBV18 and TRBJ2-7, is as follows: NAGVMQNPRHLVRRRGQEARLRCSPMKGHSHVYWYRQLPEEGLKFMVYLQKENIIDESGMPKERFSAEFPKEGPSILRIQQVVRGDSAAYFCASSPLGAHSYEQYFGPGTRLTVT.

This clonotype occurred a few times. V gene TRBV6-1 combines with J gene TRBJ2-5, with no clear D. CDR3 length: 17 amino acids. Germline assignment: CDR1 MNHNS and CDR2 SASEGT. V was cut by 6 bases and J by 3 bases, with 23 bases left in between. The CDR3 bases are TGTGCCAGCAGCCAGAAGTTTGCACTGCAGACGGAAGAGACCCAGTACTTC. Amino acid sequence: CASSQKFALQTEETQYF.

The V call is TRBV18, the J call TRBJ2-7, with D tentatively TRBD2 (5 bases). Germline V CDR1 and CDR2: KGHSH, LQKENI. Trimming took off 0 bases at V and 2 bases at J, with 8 bases between the two ends. This CDR3 region has 14 residues. The chain's CDR3 is CASSPPAVPYEQYF. CDR3 coding DNA: TGTGCCAGCTCACCACCAGCGGTCCCCTACGAGCAGTACTTC.

This clonotype was found many times. The genes are TRBV5-1 and TRBJ2-3, with D uncertain. The CDR3 sequence is 13 residues long. V lost 2 bases to trimming and J lost 2 bases, with 6 bases between them. In germline, CDR1 is SGHRS, CDR2 YFSETQ. CDR3 DNA sequence: TGCGCCAGCAGCTTCTATACCACAGATACGCAGTATTTT. This encodes CASSFYTTDTQYF.

This clonotype appeared a few times. The chain has TRBV7-8 and TRBJ2-7, with TRBD2 identical over 8 bases. The V segment lost 5 bases and the J segment 1 base; nucleotides outside the gene matches: 10. The CDR3 contains 16 residues. Germline-derived CDR1 and CDR2 are SGHVS and FQNEAQ. The CDR3 region is CASSPYLGRVSYEQYF. The CDR3 coding sequence is TGTGCCAGCAGCCCGTATCTCGGGAGGGTATCCTACGAGCAGTACTTC.

This clonotype has ten or more counts. J is TRBJ2-3 and V is TRBV4-3, with 8 bases matching TRBD2. CDR3 length: 17 residues. Germline lookup yields CDR1 LGHNA and CDR2 YSLEER. J lost 2 bases, V lost 1 base, and 8 bases had no gene match. This chain's CDR3 is CASSQGGRPAFTDTQYF. CDR3 DNA sequence: TGCGCCAGCAGCCAAGGCGGGAGGCCCGCCTTCACAGATACGCAGTATTTT.

The CDR3 sequence: CASGRGDQPQHF. The CDR3 DNA reads TGTGCCAGCGGGCGGGGCGACCAGCCCCAGCATTTT. The chain has TRBV6-2 or TRBV6-3 and TRBJ1-5, with D possibly being TRBD1 (5 bases). The CDR3 spans 12 residues. Germline V gene sequence: CDR1 MNHEY, CDR2 SVGEGT. V was pared by 8 bases and J by 7 bases, with 12 bases between.

This clonotype came up a few times. This chain uses TRBV7-2 with TRBJ2-2; D call uncertain. Germline V gene data show CDR1 as SGHTA and CDR2 as FQGNSA. The V end lost 1 base, the J end lost 8 bases, and 11 bases lay between the germline ends. CDR3 length: 14 residues. As DNA, the CDR3 is TGTGCCAGCAGCTTAGTCTCGGTGGGGGGGGAGCTGTTTTTT. Its translation is CASSLVSVGGELFF.

This clonotype was observed a handful of times. This rearrangement joins TRBV10-3 to TRBJ2-7, with D maybe TRBD1 (5 bases). The germline V gene encodes CDR1 ENHRY and CDR2 SYGVKD. Trimming took off 4 bases at V and 4 bases at J, with 11 bases between the two ends. The CDR3 consists of 13 residues. The CDR3: CAISVQGAYEQYF. The CDR3 DNA reads as TGTGCCATCAGTGTCCAAGGGGCGTACGAGCAGTACTTC.

In its sample, this clonotype was seen a few times. V is TRBV12-3 or TRBV12-4 and J is TRBJ2-7; D gene ambiguous. The CDR3 covers 14 residues. Trimming cost V 8 bases and J 5 bases, with 19 bases left between them. The CDR3 sequence is CASSDGHPLDEQYF. In DNA form, the CDR3 reads TGTGCCAGCTCGGACGGCCACCCCTTGGACGAGCAGTACTTC.

J is TRBJ2-3 and V is TRBV20-1; TRBD2 agrees at 10 bases. The trim removed 7 bases at V and 2 bases at J, leaving 6 bases unmatched. Germline V gene data show CDR1 as DFQATT and CDR2 as SNEGSKA (reference sequence). This CDR3 spans 14 amino acids. CDR3 nucleotide sequence: TGCAGTGTAGGGAGCGGGGGGGCCACAGATACGCAGTATTTT. Translating it yields CSVGSGGATDTQYF.

Within the sample, this clonotype is medium-sized. The chain is built from TRBV20-1 and TRBJ1-2, with a tentative D call TRBD1 (5 bases). Germline CDR1 and CDR2: DFQATT and SNEGSKA (reference sequence). V lost 7 bases, J lost 3 bases, and 21 bases lay in between. The CDR3 consists of 15 residues. Here the CDR3 reads CSVTTTTGTDYGYTF. CDR3 DNA: TGCAGTGTTACGACGACCACCGGGACGGACTATGGCTACACCTTC.

The CDR3 nucleotides are TGCAGTGCTGAACCGGACAGGGGCGCTGGCTACGAGCAGTACTTC. Translating gives CSAEPDRGAGYEQYF. The rearrangement joins TRBV20-1 to TRBJ2-7, with 9 bases lining up with TRBD1. Unmatched junction bases numbered 11, after V lost 5 bases and J lost 3 bases. This CDR3 spans 15 amino acids. Germline V lookup: CDR1 DFQATT, CDR2 SNEGSKA (reference sequence).

The rearrangement uses TRBV5-1 and TRBJ2-1, with D possibly being TRBD1 or TRBD2 (6 bases each). CDR1 is SGHRS, CDR2 YFSETQ, per germline. V lost 0 bases and J 3 bases, leaving 13 bases between the germline ends. This CDR3 comprises 16 residues. This CDR3 reads CASSLEGGLLYNEQFF. The DNA of the CDR3 is TGCGCCAGCAGCTTGGAGGGGGGATTGCTCTACAATGAGCAGTTCTTC.

V usage is TRBV20-1 and J usage is TRBJ1-2, with TRBD1 identical over 7 bases. V shed 0 bases, J shed 8 bases, and the junction held 6 bases outside the gene matches. CDR1 and CDR2 (germline): DFQATT, SNEGSKA (reference sequence). The CDR3 extends over 13 amino acids. CDR3 in amino acids: CSARDRQGWGYTF. CDR3 coding DNA: TGCAGTGCTAGAGATAGACAGGGATGGGGCTACACCTTC.

This clonotype was counted a few times. The J gene is TRBJ2-1, the V gene TRBV20-1; a possible D gene is TRBD2 (6 bases). CDR1 is DFQATT and CDR2 is SNEGSKA in the germline V gene (reference sequence). The CDR3 contains 11 residues. With 6 bases removed from V and 6 bases from J, the gap between germline ends came to 9 bases. CDR3 sequence: CSAGGPNEQFF. CDR3 sequence (DNA): TGCAGTGCAGGAGGGCCCAATGAGCAGTTCTTC.

This clonotype was found a few times. V gene TRBV20-1 combines with J gene TRBJ2-1; D is uncertain. Looked up from germline, CDR1 is DFQATT and CDR2 is SNEGSKA (reference sequence). Deletions cut 3 bases from V and 0 bases from J, with 9 bases between. This CDR3 contains 14 residues. The CDR3 is CSASVLGSYNEQFF. The CDR3 nucleotides are TGCAGTGCTAGTGTCCTGGGCTCCTACAATGAGCAGTTCTTC.

The CDR3 nucleotides are TGTGCCAGCAGTGCGAGGGGGGGGCCCTACGAGCAGTACTTC. Translation gives CASSARGGPYEQYF. The rearrangement links TRBV27 to TRBJ2-7; weak D call: TRBD2 (7 bases). The CDR3 covers 14 residues. Germline V gene data show CDR1 as MNHEY and CDR2 as SMNVEV (reference sequence). Trimming pared 5 bases from V and 2 bases from J, leaving 13 bases between.

The chain combines TRBV28 with TRBJ2-7; TRBD1 aligns across 7 bases. Germline V lookup: CDR1 MDHEN, CDR2 SYDVKM. The CDR3 covers 15 residues. Trimming removed 3 bases from V and 3 bases from J; junction bases left unmatched: 8. CDR3 sequence reads: CASSFPVGQDYEQYF. The CDR3, as DNA: TGTGCCAGCAGTTTCCCCGTTGGACAGGACTACGAGCAGTACTTC.

This chain uses TRBV3-1 with TRBJ2-1; no definite D call. The germline CDR1 and CDR2 sequences are LGHDT and YNNKEL (reference sequence). V dropped 5 bases and J dropped 9 bases, with 8 bases sitting between them. The CDR3 extends over 11 amino acids. In nucleotides, the CDR3 is TGTGCCAGCAGCACGGGTTTTGAGCAGTTCTTC. It is translated as CASSTGFEQFF.